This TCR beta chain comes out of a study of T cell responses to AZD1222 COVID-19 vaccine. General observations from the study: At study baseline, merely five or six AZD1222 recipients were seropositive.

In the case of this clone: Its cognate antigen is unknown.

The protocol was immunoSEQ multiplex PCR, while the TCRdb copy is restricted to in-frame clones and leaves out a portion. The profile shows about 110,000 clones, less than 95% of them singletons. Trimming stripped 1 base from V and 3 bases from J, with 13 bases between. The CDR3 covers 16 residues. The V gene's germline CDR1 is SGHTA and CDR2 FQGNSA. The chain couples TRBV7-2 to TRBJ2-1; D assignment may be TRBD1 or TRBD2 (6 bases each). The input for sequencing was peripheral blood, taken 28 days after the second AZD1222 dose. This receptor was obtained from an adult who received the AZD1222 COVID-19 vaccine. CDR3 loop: CASSLVGGGGYNEQFF. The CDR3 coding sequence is TGTGCCAGCAGCTTAGTCGGGGGCGGTGGCTACAATGAGCAGTTCTTC. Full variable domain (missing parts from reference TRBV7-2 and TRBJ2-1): GAGVSQSPSNKVTEKGKDVELRCDPISGHTALYWYRQSLGQGLEFLIYFQGNSAPDKSGLPSDRFSAERTGGSVSTLTIQRTQQEDSAVYLCASSLVGGGGYNEQFFGPGTRLTVL.